This T cell receptor (beta chain) emerged from a study of cytomegalovirus exposure and HLA in healthy donors. Study observations and caveats: No immune exposure information besides CMV serostatus was available. In vitro assays verified that three CMV-associated chains recognized CMV antigens specifically. It is likely that the observed cluster of highly shared sequence variants was a sequencing artifact.

The study ran its PCR with 60 Vbeta and 13 Jbeta primers. Study processing details: About 11 million shared chains were among the about 80 million unique TCR beta chains that a later analysis counted. Profiled with immunoSEQ multiplex PCR; TCRdb holds only in-frame clones, not every one. That table supplies the V and J calls and clone size; D and trimming were determined from the DNA. The sample has 170,000 or so clones, 70% to 85% seen once. This clone occurred a few times. Its target is not known. This CDR3 contains 15 residues. V was trimmed by 5 bases and J by 4 bases, leaving 14 bases between them. Germline V gene sequence: CDR1 MNHEY, CDR2 SMNVEV (reference sequence).

The chain has TRBV27 and TRBJ1-4, with a possible D match to TRBD1 (5 bases). The origin of this receptor is a man younger than 30 in good health and CMV-seronegative. Input material: PBMCs. Here the CDR3 reads CASSETDGHNEKLFF. CDR3 coding DNA: TGTGCCAGCAGTGAAACGGACGGACATAATGAAAAACTGTTTTTT.